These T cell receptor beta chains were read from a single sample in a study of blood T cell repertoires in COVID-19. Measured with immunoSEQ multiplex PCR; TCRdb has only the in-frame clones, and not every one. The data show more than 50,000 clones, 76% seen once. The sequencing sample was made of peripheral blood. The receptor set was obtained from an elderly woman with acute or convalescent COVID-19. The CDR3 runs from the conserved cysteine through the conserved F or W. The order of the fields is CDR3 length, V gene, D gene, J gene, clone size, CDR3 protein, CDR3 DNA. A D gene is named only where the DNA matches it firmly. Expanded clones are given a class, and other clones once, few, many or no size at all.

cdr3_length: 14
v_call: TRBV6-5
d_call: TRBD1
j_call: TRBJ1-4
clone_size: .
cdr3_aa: CASSRDRGNEKLFF
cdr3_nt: TGTGCCAGCAGCCGGGACAGGGGTAATGAAAAACTGTTTTTT

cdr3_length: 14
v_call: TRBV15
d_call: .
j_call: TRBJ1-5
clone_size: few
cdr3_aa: CATSRDRDNQPQHF
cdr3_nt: TGTGCCACCAGCAGAGACAGGGACAATCAGCCCCAGCATTTT

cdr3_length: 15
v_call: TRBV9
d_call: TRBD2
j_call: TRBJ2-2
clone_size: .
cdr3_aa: CASSVVSGGTGELFF
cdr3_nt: TGTGCCAGCAGCGTAGTGTCGGGAGGCACCGGGGAGCTGTTTTTT

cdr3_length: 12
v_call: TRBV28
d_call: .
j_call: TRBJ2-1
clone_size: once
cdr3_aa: CASSSPRQRQFF
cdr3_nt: TGTGCCAGCAGCTCCCCCCGGCAGCGGCAGTTCTTC

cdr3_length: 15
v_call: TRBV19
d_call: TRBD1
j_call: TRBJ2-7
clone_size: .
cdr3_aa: CASSPPGTGSREQYF
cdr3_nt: TGTGCCAGTAGTCCTCCCGGGACAGGTTCTCGCGAGCAGTACTTC

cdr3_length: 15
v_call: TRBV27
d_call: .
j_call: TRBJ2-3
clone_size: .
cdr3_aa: CASSPNLGGTDTQYF
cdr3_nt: TGTGCCAGCAGCCCCAACTTAGGGGGCACAGATACGCAGTATTTT

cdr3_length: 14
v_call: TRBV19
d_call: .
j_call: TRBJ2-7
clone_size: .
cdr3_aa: CASSIVGGLYEQYF
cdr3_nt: TGTGCCAGTAGTATAGTAGGAGGTCTCTACGAGCAGTACTTC

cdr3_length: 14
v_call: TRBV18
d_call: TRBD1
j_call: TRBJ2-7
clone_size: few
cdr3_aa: CASSQDRGKYEQYF
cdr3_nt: TGTGCCAGCTCCCAAGACAGGGGAAAGTACGAGCAGTACTTC

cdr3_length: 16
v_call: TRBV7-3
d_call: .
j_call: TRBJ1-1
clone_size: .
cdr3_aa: CASSLTQTRRVTEAFF
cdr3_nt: TGTGCCAGCAGCTTAACCCAAACGAGGAGGGTCACTGAAGCTTTCTTT

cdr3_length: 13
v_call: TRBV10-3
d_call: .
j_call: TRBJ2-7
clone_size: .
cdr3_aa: CAISDGLSYEQYF
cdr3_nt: TGTGCCATCAGTGACGGACTAAGCTACGAGCAGTACTTC

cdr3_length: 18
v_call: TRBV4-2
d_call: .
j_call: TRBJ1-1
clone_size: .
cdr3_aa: CASSLLTSGFGANTEAFF
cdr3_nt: TGTGCCAGCAGCCTCTTAACGTCGGGTTTTGGGGCGAACACTGAAGCTTTCTTT

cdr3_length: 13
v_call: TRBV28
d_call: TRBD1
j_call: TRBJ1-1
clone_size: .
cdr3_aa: CASRATGTDEAFF
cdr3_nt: TGTGCCAGCAGAGCGACAGGGACAGATGAAGCTTTCTTT

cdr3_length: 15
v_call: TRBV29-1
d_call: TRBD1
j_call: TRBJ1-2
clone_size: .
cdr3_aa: CSVSGTGQVSYGYTF
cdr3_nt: TGCAGCGTTTCTGGGACAGGGCAAGTTAGCTATGGCTACACCTTC

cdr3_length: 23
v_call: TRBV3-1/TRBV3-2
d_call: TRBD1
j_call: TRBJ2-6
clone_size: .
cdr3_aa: CASSRFLDRGLSRGGLRANVLTF
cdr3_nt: TGTGCCAGCAGCCGATTTCTGGACAGGGGGCTTTCGAGAGGGGGCTTGAGGGCCAACGTCCTGACTTTC

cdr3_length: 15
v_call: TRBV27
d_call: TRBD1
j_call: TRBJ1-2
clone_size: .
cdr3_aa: CASSPKGQGTYGYTF
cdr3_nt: TGTGCCAGCAGTCCGAAGGGACAGGGAACCTATGGCTACACCTTC

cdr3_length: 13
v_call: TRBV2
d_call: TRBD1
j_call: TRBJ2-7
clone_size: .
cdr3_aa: CASSVDRGSEQYF
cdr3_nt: TGTGCCAGCAGCGTAGACAGGGGAAGCGAGCAGTACTTC

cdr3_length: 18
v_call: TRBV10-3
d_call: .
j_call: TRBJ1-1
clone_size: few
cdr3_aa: CAIGRGRTLQAGNTEAFF
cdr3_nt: TGTGCCATCGGCAGGGGCCGGACCCTTCAGGCGGGGAACACTGAAGCTTTCTTT

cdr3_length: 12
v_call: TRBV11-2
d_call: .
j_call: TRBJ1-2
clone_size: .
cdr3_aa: CASSLYNYGYTF
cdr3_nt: TGTGCCAGCAGCTTGTATAACTATGGCTACACCTTC

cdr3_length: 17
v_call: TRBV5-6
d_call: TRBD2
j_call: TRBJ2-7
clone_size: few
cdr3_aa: CASSFGTSGRGDHEQYF
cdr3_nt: TGTGCCAGCAGCTTCGGGACTAGCGGGAGAGGGGACCACGAGCAGTACTTC

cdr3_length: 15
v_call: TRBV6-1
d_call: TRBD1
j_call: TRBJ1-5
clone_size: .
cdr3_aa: CASSDRGPSNQPQHF
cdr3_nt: TGTGCCAGCAGTGATAGGGGGCCGAGCAATCAGCCCCAGCATTTT

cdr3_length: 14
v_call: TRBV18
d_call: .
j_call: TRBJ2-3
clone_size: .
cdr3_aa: CASLWTESTDTQYF
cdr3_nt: TGTGCCAGCCTTTGGACAGAAAGCACAGATACGCAGTATTTT